Each of the 16 T cell receptor beta chains below was sequenced from the same sample in a study of patients and donors after allogeneic stem cell transplantation. TCRdb re-called the RT-PCR reads with MiXCR, one entry per CDR3 protein. The sample yields approximately 98,000 distinct CDR3 sequences, roughly 35% seen once. The sequencing input was blood, either unsorted or a sorted T cell fraction (not recorded which). These TCRs come from a human donor who was either an allogeneic HSCT recipient or a stem cell or donor lymphocyte infusion donor (not recorded which). It is not recorded whose cells these are; they may come from a transplant donor.

This clonotype was seen only a few times. The V gene is TRBV28, the J gene TRBJ1-1; possible D gene TRBD1, 5 bases. V was shortened by 6 bases and J by 5 bases, with 13 bases between the two germline ends. The CDR3 sequence is 13 residues long. Germline V gene lookup returns CDR1 MDHEN and CDR2 SYDVKM. The CDR3 reads CASRPAWGTEAFF. CDR3 DNA sequence: TGTGCCAGCAGACCGGCGTGGGGGACTGAAGCTTTCTTT.

The chain recombines TRBV6-6 with TRBJ1-1; TRBD1 matches at 8 bases. CDR3 length: 14 amino acids. Germline CDR1 and CDR2: MNHNY and SVGAGI (reference sequence). J gave up 5 bases and V 6 bases, and 8 bases lay outside the gene matches. The CDR3 sequence is CASSRSGGTTEAFF. The DNA of the CDR3 is TGTGCCAGCAGCCGTTCAGGGGGCACTACTGAAGCTTTCTTT.

V usage is TRBV7-9 and J usage is TRBJ2-4; 8 positions match TRBD2. There are 19 residues in the CDR3. Germline V CDR1 and CDR2: SEHNR, FQNEAQ (reference sequence). V shed 1 base, J shed 0 bases, and the junction held 11 bases outside the gene matches. CDR3 in amino acids: CASSLVTIGAGAAKNIQYF. The CDR3 coding sequence is TGTGCCAGCAGCTTAGTCACCATCGGAGCGGGAGCAGCCAAAAACATTCAGTACTTC. Full variable domain (remainder filled in from reference TRBV7-9 and TRBJ2-4): DTGVSQNPRHKITKRGQNVTFRCDPISEHNRLYWYRQTLGQGPEFLTYFQNEAQLEKSRLLSDRFSAERPKGSFSTLEIQRTEQGDSAMYLCASSLVTIGAGAAKNIQYFGAGTRLSVL.

The rearrangement uses TRBV28 and TRBJ1-5; weak D call: TRBD1 (5 bases). The germline V gene encodes CDR1 MDHEN and CDR2 SYDVKM. V lost 6 bases to trimming and J lost 1 base, with 22 bases between them. This CDR3 is 18 amino acids long. The CDR3 loop reads CASSQAGHLILSNQPQHF. In nucleotides, the CDR3 is TGTGCCAGCAGCCAAGCAGGACACCTCATCCTAAGCAATCAGCCCCAGCATTTT.

This chain links TRBV4-2 with TRBJ2-4; 8 nucleotides align to TRBD2. The V gene's germline CDR1 is LGHNA and CDR2 YNFKEQ. With 1 base clipped from V and 0 bases from J, the junction kept 8 bases outside the gene matches. CDR3 length: 18 residues. The CDR3 nucleotides are TGTGCCAGCAGCCAAGGAGGGAAACTAGCGGTAGCCAAAAACATTCAGTACTTC. It translates to CASSQGGKLAVAKNIQYF.

The chain combines TRBV28 with TRBJ2-7; D assignment may be TRBD1 or TRBD2 (5 bases each). V lost 8 bases and J lost 2, with 19 bases in between. Germline lookup yields CDR1 MDHEN and CDR2 SYDVKM. The CDR3 sequence is 15 residues long. The CDR3 protein is CASAIRRDRPYEQYF. CDR3 bases: TGTGCCAGCGCCATCCGCCGGGACCGACCCTACGAGCAGTACTTC.

The chain is built from TRBV9 and TRBJ2-1; TRBD2 might be the D (5 bases). The CDR3 is 15 residues long. In germline, CDR1 is SGDLS, CDR2 YYNGEE. V gave up 4 bases and J gave up 0 bases, with 11 bases separating them. The CDR3 DNA follows: TGTGCCAGCAGCCTGGGCCTAGCCTCCTACAATGAGCAGTTCTTC. It specifies CASSLGLASYNEQFF.

The chain employs TRBV7-8 and TRBJ1-5; no definite D call. The CDR3 is made up of 14 amino acids. Germline CDR1 SGHVS, CDR2 FQNEAQ. Between the trimmed V and J ends, which lost 4 bases and 1 base, there was a span of 8 bases. CDR3 amino acids: CASSSVKSNQPQHF. For the CDR3, the DNA is TGTGCCAGCAGCTCAGTAAAGAGCAATCAGCCCCAGCATTTT.

The gene calls are TRBV5-6 and TRBJ2-1; possibly TRBD2 for D (6 bases). The ends were cut back, 2 bases at V and 5 bases at J, with 11 bases in the middle. The V gene's germline CDR1 is SGHDT and CDR2 YYEEEE. The CDR3 extends over 14 amino acids. CDR3 sequence (DNA): TGTGCCAGCAGCTTCAGACGGGGGAACAATGAGCAGTTCTTC. It translates to CASSFRRGNNEQFF.

The chain uses TRBV3-1 and TRBJ2-1, with unresolved D. CDR3 length: 13 residues. Trimming stripped 3 bases from V and 7 bases from J, with 10 bases between. The germline gives CDR1 LGHDT, CDR2 YNNKEL (reference sequence). CDR3 DNA: TGTGCCAGCAGCCACAGCCCATTGAATGAGCAGTTCTTC. It translates to CASSHSPLNEQFF.

This chain uses TRBV20-1 with TRBJ2-7; a weak D match, TRBD1 (5 bases). The V gene's germline CDR1 is DFQATT and CDR2 SNEGSKA (reference sequence). The CDR3 consists of 13 residues. Between the trimmed V and J ends, which lost 1 base and 3 bases, there was a span of 10 bases. The DNA of the CDR3 is TGCAGTGCTAGAGCCGACAGACGCTACGAGCAGTACTTC. Its translation is CSARADRRYEQYF.

This clonotype occurred a few times. The chain combines TRBV6-5 with TRBJ2-1; no reliable D call. The V end lost 5 bases, the J end lost 9 bases, and 14 bases lay between the germline ends. The germline V gene encodes CDR1 MNHEY and CDR2 SVGAGI. The CDR3 is 13 amino acids. CDR3 region: CASSKGRTTEQFF. The CDR3 DNA follows: TGTGCCAGCAGTAAGGGTCGAACTACTGAGCAGTTCTTC.

V is TRBV7-2 and J is TRBJ2-5; D not certain. The V end was cut by 3 bases, the J end by 0 bases, with 5 bases between. This CDR3 comprises 13 residues. Germline CDR1 reads SGHTA; CDR2 reads FQGNSA. The CDR3 nucleotides are TGTGCCAGCAGCTTCTCAAACCAAGAGACCCAGTACTTC. Protein sequence: CASSFSNQETQYF.

The genes are TRBV29-1 and TRBJ1-2; D remains unclear. The CDR3 has 14 residues. Germline-derived CDR1 and CDR2 are SQVTM and ANQGSEA. Between the trimmed V and J ends, which lost 7 bases and 4 bases, there was a span of 19 bases. CDR3 bases: TGCAGCGCCGCGAAGGACGGGCTGAGCTATGGCTACACCTTC. Translation gives CSAAKDGLSYGYTF.

The chain is built from TRBV7-6 and TRBJ1-2; maybe TRBD1 (5 bases). The V gene's germline CDR1 is SGHVS and CDR2 FNYEAQ. Trimming cost V 1 base and J 5 bases, with 11 bases left between them. The CDR3 has 14 amino acids. CDR3 amino acids: CASSLGPGKYGYTF. The DNA of the CDR3 is TGTGCCAGCAGCTTAGGTCCAGGGAAGTATGGCTACACCTTC.

The table lists this clonotype with a few counts. The gene calls are TRBV29-1 and TRBJ2-2; D is uncertain. Germline values: CDR1 SQVTM, CDR2 ANQGSEA. The CDR3 runs to 12 residues. The ends were cut back, 7 bases at V and 9 bases at J, with 15 bases in the middle. This chain's CDR3 is CSARLSSRELFF. The CDR3 nucleotides are TGCAGCGCCCGGTTAAGCTCCAGGGAGCTGTTTTTT.